This T cell receptor (beta chain) came from a study of blood T cells in healthy people across ages. The second PCR ran roughly 7 to 12 cycles with a sample-barcoded 5' primer and J-beta primers. Each CDR3 protein is one row after TCRdb ran MiXCR on the 5' RACE reads. The table shows more than 900,000 distinct CDR3 sequences, with 20% to 25% occurring only once. Per the germline V gene, CDR1 is SGHRS and CDR2 is YFSETQ. The CDR3 runs to 14 residues. The sample was also linked to a second study, of T cells of mothers and their children.

The sample taken for sequencing was blood. V is TRBV5-1 and J is TRBJ2-1, with TRBD2 matching over 7 bases. The DNA matches TRBJ2-7 better at its end, which makes the J call doubtful. The receptor comes from a girl aged 2 to 9 in good health. The chain's CDR3 is CASSHRLASYEQYF. In DNA form, the CDR3 reads TGCGCCAGCAGCCATCGACTAGCTTCCTACGAGCAGTACTTC.